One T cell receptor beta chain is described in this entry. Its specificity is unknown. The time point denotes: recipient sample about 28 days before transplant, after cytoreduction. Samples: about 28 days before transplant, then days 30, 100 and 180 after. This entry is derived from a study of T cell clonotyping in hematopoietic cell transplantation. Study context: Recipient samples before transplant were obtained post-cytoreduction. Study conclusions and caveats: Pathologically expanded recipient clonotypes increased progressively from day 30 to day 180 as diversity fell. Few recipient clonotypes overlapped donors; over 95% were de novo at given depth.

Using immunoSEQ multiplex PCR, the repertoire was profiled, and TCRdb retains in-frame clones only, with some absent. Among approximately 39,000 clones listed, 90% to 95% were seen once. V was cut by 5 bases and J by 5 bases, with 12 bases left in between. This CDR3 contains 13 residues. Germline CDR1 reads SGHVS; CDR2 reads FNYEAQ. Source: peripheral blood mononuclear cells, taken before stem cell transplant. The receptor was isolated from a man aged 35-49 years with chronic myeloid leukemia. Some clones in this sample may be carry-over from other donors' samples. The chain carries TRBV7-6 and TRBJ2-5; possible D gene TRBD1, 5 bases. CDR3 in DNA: TGTGCCAGCAGCCTACGACAGATTGAGACCCAGTACTTC. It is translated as CASSLRQIETQYF.